The rows below give T cell receptor beta chains drawn from one sample of a study of cytomegalovirus exposure and HLA in healthy donors. Profiled with immunoSEQ multiplex PCR; TCRdb holds only in-frame clones, not every one. Of around 160,000 clones listed, more than 60% are singletons. Sequencing was carried out using PBMCs. Receptors originate from a woman aged 40 to 50 in good health and CMV-seropositive. CDR3s include the opening cysteine and the closing phenylalanine or tryptophan. Fields, in order: J gene, clone size, V gene, D gene, CDR3 protein, CDR3 DNA. D genes are given only for firm matches. Part of the rows lack a size; the others show once, few, many or a class for expanded clones.

TRBJ2-1	NA	TRBV7-6	TRBD1	CASSLAGRGTGVGEQFF	TGTGCCAGCAGCTTAGCCGGGCGAGGGACAGGGGTGGGTGAGCAGTTCTTC
TRBJ2-1	NA	TRBV19	TRBD2	CASSSAGGYNEQFF	TGTGCCAGTAGCAGTGCGGGAGGCTACAATGAGCAGTTCTTC
TRBJ2-3	NA	TRBV10-3	TRBD2	CATGTSGLTDTQYF	TGTGCCACCGGGACTAGCGGACTCACAGATACGCAGTATTTT
TRBJ2-7	once	TRBV30	TRBD2	CAWTSGMFGEQYF	TGTGCTTGGACTAGCGGGATGTTCGGCGAGCAGTACTTC
TRBJ2-1	NA	TRBV7-2	NA	CASSLRYEQFF	TGTGCCAGCAGCTTGCGCTATGAGCAGTTCTTC
TRBJ2-7	NA	TRBV28	NA	CASSSTVYEQYF	TGTGCCAGCAGTTCGACAGTCTACGAGCAGTACTTC
TRBJ1-1	NA	TRBV29-1	TRBD1	CSVGDRGTEAFF	TGCAGCGTCGGCGACAGGGGCACTGAAGCTTTCTTT
TRBJ2-3	NA	TRBV27	TRBD2	CASSSRLAWDTQYF	TGTGCCAGCAGTTCCCGACTAGCGTGGGATACGCAGTATTTT
TRBJ1-1	few	TRBV6-5	NA	CASRLDSRCEAFF	TGTGCCAGCAGGCTGGACAGTAGATGTGAAGCTTTCTTT
TRBJ2-7	NA	TRBV7-2	TRBD2	CASTGLAGEFEQYF	TGTGCCAGCACCGGACTAGCGGGAGAATTCGAGCAGTACTTC
TRBJ2-3	NA	TRBV27	NA	CASLAVDTQYF	TGTGCCAGCCTCGCGGTTGATACGCAGTATTTT
TRBJ2-1	NA	TRBV11-2	TRBD2	CASSSPPEREPYNEQFF	TGTGCCAGCAGCTCCCCGCCCGAGCGGGAGCCCTACAATGAGCAGTTCTTC
TRBJ2-7	NA	TRBV11-2	TRBD2	CASSLLSTSGRAGTYEQYF	TGTGCCAGCAGCTTATTAAGTACTAGCGGGAGGGCCGGAACCTACGAGCAGTACTTC
TRBJ2-7	once	TRBV28	NA	CASGEGGYEQYF	TGTGCCAGCGGGGAGGGGGGCTACGAGCAGTACTTC
TRBJ2-1	NA	TRBV5-1	NA	CASSLGGSSYNEQFF	TGCGCCAGCAGCTTGGGTGGGAGCTCCTACAATGAGCAGTTCTTC